The clone carrying this T cell receptor beta chain was recorded many times. Its antigen is unidentified. The ends were cut back, 2 bases at V and 0 bases at J, with 13 bases in the middle. The germline CDR1 and CDR2 sequences are MNHNS and SASEGT. The CDR3 sequence is 16 residues long. The entry originates in a study of T cells after yellow fever vaccination. TCRdb processed the 5' RACE reads anew with MiXCR; each CDR3 protein has one entry. The table includes around 610,000 distinct CDR3 sequences, roughly 14% detected once. Points from the study as a whole: Only a small proportion of the clonotypes turned up in both the CD4 and the CD8 compartments, likely arising from convergent recombination. Detected again after the booster were most primary-vaccination clones, at 96% CD4 and roughly 88% CD8.

V gene TRBV6-1 combines with J gene TRBJ1-2; no reliable D call. The sequence was collected from a young man who received the YFV17D yellow fever vaccine. Sequencing used PBMCs, obtained on the day of the yellow fever booster vaccination. The CDR3 sequence is CASSEIAGNSNYGYTF. CDR3 in DNA: TGTGCCAGCAGTGAAATAGCGGGGAACTCTAACTATGGCTACACCTTC.